A single T cell receptor (beta chain) is shown here with its context. A sample-barcoded 5' primer and a J-beta primer mix were used in a second PCR of roughly 7 to 11 cycles. Per-sample output comprised a minimum of 2.5 million paired-end reads containing CDR3. TCRdb reprocessed the 5' RACE reads with MiXCR, giving one entry per CDR3 protein. This table holds about 800,000 distinct CDR3 sequences, approximately 25% found once. The data belong to a study of blood T cells in healthy people across ages. Each sample had at least 6 million PBMCs isolated. These data were likewise used in another study, on T cells of mothers and their children.

The sequenced sample was blood. This receptor was obtained from a boy aged 10-17 years in good health.

CDR3 residues: CASSQQTGSNQPQHF. CDR3 nucleotide sequence: TGTGCCAGCAGCCAACAGACAGGGAGCAATCAGCCCCAGCATTTT. V and J are TRBV3-1 and TRBJ1-5, with 7 bases lining up with TRBD1. Germline V gene data show CDR1 as LGHDT and CDR2 as YNNKEL (reference sequence). This CDR3 region has 15 residues. V lost 2 bases to trimming and J lost 1 base; unmatched junction nucleotides: 2.